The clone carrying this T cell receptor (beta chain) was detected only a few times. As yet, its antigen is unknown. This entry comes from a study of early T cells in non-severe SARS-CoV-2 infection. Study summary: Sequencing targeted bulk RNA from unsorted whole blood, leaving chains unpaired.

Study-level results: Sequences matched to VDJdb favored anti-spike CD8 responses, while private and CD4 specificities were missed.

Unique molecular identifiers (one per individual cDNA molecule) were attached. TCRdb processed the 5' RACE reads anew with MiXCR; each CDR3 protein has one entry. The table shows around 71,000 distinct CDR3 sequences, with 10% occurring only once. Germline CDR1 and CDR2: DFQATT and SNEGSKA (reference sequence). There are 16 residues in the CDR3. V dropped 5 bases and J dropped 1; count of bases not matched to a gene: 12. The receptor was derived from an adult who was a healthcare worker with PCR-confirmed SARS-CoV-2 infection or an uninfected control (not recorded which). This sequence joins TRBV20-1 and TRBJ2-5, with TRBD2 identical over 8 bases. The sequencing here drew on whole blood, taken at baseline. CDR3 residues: CSASLLLAGSQETQYF. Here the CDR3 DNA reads TGCAGTGCTTCGCTACTTCTAGCGGGCAGCCAAGAGACCCAGTACTTC.